The clone carrying this T cell receptor beta chain has a handful of counts. Its ends do not fully match the called genes, so a read error is possible. The data originate from a study of T cells in Graves' hyperthyroidism and ophthalmopathy. CDR1 is MDHEN and CDR2 is SYDVKM in the germline V gene. This CDR3 has 16 amino acids. RNA transcripts provided the source from which TCR beta CDR3 regions were amplified. During a first-round RT-PCR of the TCR CDR3, the HTBI primer set was used. In TCRdb, the multiplex PCR reads were re-called with MiXCR into one record per CDR3 protein. Found here are some 560,000 distinct CDR3 sequences, about a sixth of them singletons; the top ten hold under 8%.

This TCR was sampled from a woman in her twenties or thirties with Graves' hyperthyroidism. The sample consisted of blood. This chain connects TRBV28 to TRBJ2-3; D perhaps matches TRBD1 (5 bases). CDR3 sequence reads: CASSMNLPFSTGTQYF. The CDR3 DNA reads TGTGCCAGCAGTATGAATCTCCCGTTCAGCACAGGTACGCAGTATTTT.